The rows below give T cell receptor beta chains drawn from one sample of a study of blood T cell repertoires in COVID-19. Profiling relied on immunoSEQ multiplex PCR, and the TCRdb table lists in-frame clones only, not all of them. The sample records under 200,000 clones, roughly 84% being singletons. Specimen: peripheral blood. These receptors were collected from a woman aged 55-70 years with acute or convalescent COVID-19. Both conserved end residues are part of each CDR3. The order of the fields is V gene, J gene, clone size, D gene, CDR3 length, CDR3 protein, CDR3 DNA. The D gene is left open where the match is weak. Clone size, where shown, is once, few, many, or a class for clones that have expanded.

V: TRBV10-3; J: TRBJ2-7; size: NA; D: TRBD1; length: 12; CDR3: CAFSTGAYEQYF; DNA: TGTGCCTTCTCGACAGGGGCCTACGAGCAGTACTTC
V: TRBV6-2/TRBV6-3; J: TRBJ2-5; size: NA; D: NA; length: 14; CDR3: CASSYGQFQETQYF; DNA: TGTGCCAGCAGTTACGGACAGTTCCAAGAGACCCAGTACTTC
V: TRBV7-9; J: TRBJ2-5; size: once; D: TRBD1; length: 14; CDR3: CASSLVTGAETQYF; DNA: TGTGCCAGCAGCTTAGTTACAGGGGCGGAGACCCAGTACTTC
V: TRBV9; J: TRBJ2-7; size: NA; D: TRBD1; length: 18; CDR3: CASSPRDRGFSRGYEQYF; DNA: TGTGCCAGCAGCCCCCGGGACAGGGGTTTCTCTCGGGGATACGAGCAGTACTTC
V: TRBV7-6; J: TRBJ1-1; size: few; D: TRBD1; length: 17; CDR3: CASSPTGGGSLGTEAFF; DNA: TGTGCCAGCAGCCCCACAGGGGGCGGTAGTTTGGGCACTGAAGCTTTCTTT
V: TRBV2; J: TRBJ1-1; size: NA; D: NA; length: 15; CDR3: CASQIPGTGSTEAFF; DNA: TGTGCCAGCCAAATCCCGGGAACAGGGAGCACTGAAGCTTTCTTT
V: TRBV19; J: TRBJ1-6; size: NA; D: NA; length: 17; CDR3: CASSITTGSLLNSPLHF; DNA: TGTGCCAGTAGTATTACGACAGGCTCCCTCCTTAATTCACCCCTCCACTTT
V: TRBV3-1/TRBV3-2; J: TRBJ1-1; size: NA; D: TRBD1; length: 14; CDR3: CASSRTGFGFEAFF; DNA: TGTGCCAGCAGCCGGACAGGGTTCGGATTTGAAGCTTTCTTT
V: TRBV7-2; J: TRBJ1-5; size: NA; D: TRBD1; length: 14; CDR3: CASSLRQGNQPQHF; DNA: TGTGCCAGCAGCTTAAGACAGGGTAATCAGCCCCAGCATTTT
V: TRBV7-3; J: TRBJ2-1; size: NA; D: TRBD2; length: 18; CDR3: CASSLNPSGGGLYNEQFF; DNA: TGTGCCAGCAGCTTAAACCCTAGCGGGGGGGGACTATACAATGAGCAGTTCTTC
V: TRBV7-9; J: TRBJ1-1; size: once; D: NA; length: 16; CDR3: CASSLRRRAGGTEAFF; DNA: TGTGCCAGCAGCTTAAGAAGGCGGGCCGGGGGCACTGAAGCTTTCTTT
V: TRBV30; J: TRBJ1-2; size: NA; D: TRBD1; length: 15; CDR3: CAWSELRDSNYGYTF; DNA: TGTGCCTGGAGTGAATTACGGGACAGCAACTATGGCTACACCTTC
V: TRBV20-1; J: TRBJ2-1; size: NA; D: NA; length: 11; CDR3: CSAVHHNEQFF; DNA: TGCAGTGCCGTACACCACAATGAGCAGTTCTTC
V: TRBV19; J: TRBJ1-5; size: NA; D: TRBD1; length: 14; CDR3: CASSRDREGQPQHF; DNA: TGTGCCAGTAGTCGGGACAGGGAGGGTCAGCCCCAGCATTTT
V: TRBV4-3; J: TRBJ1-2; size: NA; D: NA; length: 17; CDR3: CASSQVRRGAVNYGYTF; DNA: TGCGCCAGCAGCCAAGTTAGGAGGGGAGCGGTTAACTATGGCTACACCTTC
V: TRBV28; J: TRBJ2-7; size: NA; D: TRBD1; length: 15; CDR3: CASSLSGTGANEQYF; DNA: TGTGCCAGCAGTTTATCCGGCACAGGGGCTAACGAGCAGTACTTC
V: TRBV24-1; J: TRBJ2-5; size: NA; D: TRBD1; length: 15; CDR3: CATSDRDRGQETQYF; DNA: TGTGCCACCAGTGACCGCGACAGGGGGCAAGAGACCCAGTACTTC
V: TRBV28; J: TRBJ1-6; size: once; D: NA; length: 14; CDR3: CASSLGVRNSPLHF; DNA: TGTGCCAGCAGTTTAGGAGTCCGTAATTCACCCCTCCACTTT
V: TRBV7-2; J: TRBJ1-2; size: NA; D: TRBD1; length: 13; CDR3: CASSPGQGYGYTF; DNA: TGTGCCAGCAGCCCGGGACAGGGCTATGGCTACACCTTC
V: TRBV6-2/TRBV6-3; J: TRBJ1-5; size: NA; D: TRBD1; length: 15; CDR3: CASSRTGPSDQPQHF; DNA: TGTGCCAGCAGTCGGACAGGGCCTTCGGATCAGCCCCAGCATTTT
V: TRBV7-3; J: TRBJ2-7; size: few; D: NA; length: 13; CDR3: CASSSPPGGKQYF; DNA: TGTGCCAGCAGCTCTCCCCCGGGTGGTAAACAGTACTTC
V: TRBV7-2; J: TRBJ1-2; size: NA; D: TRBD1; length: 16; CDR3: CASSFFGQGKYYGYTF; DNA: TGTGCCAGCAGCTTCTTCGGACAGGGAAAATACTATGGCTACACCTTC
V: TRBV7-7; J: TRBJ2-3; size: NA; D: TRBD2; length: 15; CDR3: CASSLGTSGGDTQYF; DNA: TGTGCTAGCAGCTTAGGGACTAGCGGGGGGGATACGCAGTATTTT
V: TRBV28; J: TRBJ1-2; size: NA; D: TRBD1; length: 16; CDR3: CASSFAQGAGGYGYTF; DNA: TGTGCCAGCAGTTTTGCACAGGGGGCAGGAGGCTATGGCTACACCTTC
V: TRBV6-2/TRBV6-3; J: TRBJ1-3; size: NA; D: NA; length: 17; CDR3: CASSPIGQSSSGNTIYF; DNA: TGTGCCAGCAGTCCGATCGGACAGTCAAGCTCTGGAAACACCATATATTTT
V: TRBV5-1; J: TRBJ2-3; size: NA; D: TRBD2; length: 18; CDR3: CASSLPGLAGGITDTQYF; DNA: TGCGCCAGCAGCTTGCCGGGACTAGCGGGGGGGATTACAGATACGCAGTATTTT
V: TRBV28; J: TRBJ2-7; size: NA; D: NA; length: 12; CDR3: CASIDRLYEQYF; DNA: TGTGCCAGCATCGACAGGCTTTACGAGCAGTACTTC
V: TRBV27; J: TRBJ2-5; size: once; D: NA; length: 14; CDR3: CASSPQVAAETQYF; DNA: TGTGCCAGCAGTCCACAGGTTGCTGCCGAGACCCAGTACTTC
V: TRBV4-2; J: TRBJ1-2; size: few; D: NA; length: 14; CDR3: CASSQTAGNYGYTF; DNA: TGTGCCAGCAGCCAAACGGCAGGAAACTATGGCTACACCTTC
V: TRBV5-4; J: TRBJ1-3; size: few; D: NA; length: 16; CDR3: CASSLAGRGSGNTIYF; DNA: TGTGCCAGCAGCTTGGCCGGCAGGGGCTCTGGAAACACCATATATTTT
V: TRBV7-5; J: TRBJ2-7; size: NA; D: NA; length: 12; CDR3: CARSSGLYEQYF; DNA: TGTGCCAGAAGCTCGGGACTCTACGAGCAGTACTTC
V: TRBV28; J: TRBJ1-2; size: NA; D: NA; length: 18; CDR3: CASSLSHGGSGGVYGYTF; DNA: TGTGCCAGCAGTTTATCCCATGGGGGGAGCGGGGGTGTCTATGGCTACACCTTC
V: TRBV11-2; J: TRBJ2-4; size: NA; D: TRBD1; length: 17; CDR3: CASSLDRQGAAKNIQYF; DNA: TGTGCCAGCAGCTTAGATAGGCAGGGGGCAGCCAAAAACATTCAGTACTTC
V: TRBV2; J: TRBJ1-4; size: NA; D: NA; length: 13; CDR3: CASSALGWEKLFF; DNA: TGTGCCAGCAGTGCCCTCGGGTGGGAAAAACTGTTTTTT
V: TRBV6-5; J: TRBJ1-3; size: NA; D: NA; length: 15; CDR3: CASTLGPRVGNTIYF; DNA: TGTGCCAGCACCCTGGGCCCGCGGGTCGGAAACACCATATATTTT
V: TRBV7-2; J: TRBJ1-4; size: NA; D: NA; length: 14; CDR3: CASSPQMIGEKLFF; DNA: TGTGCCAGCAGCCCACAGATGATTGGTGAAAAACTGTTTTTT
V: TRBV29-1; J: TRBJ1-2; size: NA; D: TRBD1; length: 11; CDR3: CSAGQAVGYTF; DNA: TGCAGCGCCGGACAGGCGGTTGGCTACACCTTC
V: TRBV6-6; J: TRBJ1-2; size: NA; D: TRBD1; length: 16; CDR3: CASSYSRVTGGDGYTF; DNA: TGTGCCAGCAGTTACTCGAGGGTTACAGGGGGGGATGGCTACACCTTC
V: TRBV7-2; J: TRBJ2-1; size: once; D: NA; length: 14; CDR3: CASSSGQMYNEQFF; DNA: TGTGCCAGCAGCTCCGGACAGATGTACAATGAGCAGTTCTTC
V: TRBV14; J: TRBJ2-1; size: NA; D: TRBD2; length: 15; CDR3: CASSEQGIRGGEQFF; DNA: TGTGCCAGCAGCGAACAGGGTATCCGGGGGGGTGAGCAGTTCTTC
V: TRBV6-5; J: TRBJ1-2; size: NA; D: NA; length: 13; CDR3: CASREGFDYGYTF; DNA: TGTGCCAGCAGGGAGGGCTTTGACTATGGCTACACCTTC
V: TRBV6-5; J: TRBJ2-3; size: NA; D: TRBD2; length: 15; CDR3: CASSPRGGYTDTQYF; DNA: TGTGCCAGCAGCCCCCGGGGGGGATACACAGATACGCAGTATTTT
V: TRBV19; J: TRBJ1-3; size: NA; D: NA; length: 16; CDR3: CASSKPSGQSGNTIYF; DNA: TGTGCCAGTAGTAAGCCCTCCGGACAGTCTGGAAACACCATATATTTT
V: TRBV6-5; J: TRBJ1-2; size: NA; D: NA; length: 14; CDR3: CARLRGSANYGYTF; DNA: TGTGCCAGGCTCAGGGGTTCAGCTAACTATGGCTACACCTTC
V: TRBV6-2/TRBV6-3; J: TRBJ1-2; size: NA; D: NA; length: 14; CDR3: CASSPTGSNYGYTF; DNA: TGTGCCAGCAGCCCGACAGGCTCTAACTATGGCTACACCTTC
V: TRBV19; J: TRBJ1-6; size: NA; D: TRBD1; length: 14; CDR3: CASSMDRVLPPLHF; DNA: TGTGCCAGTAGTATGGACAGGGTTCTTCCACCCCTCCACTTT
V: TRBV15; J: TRBJ2-5; size: few; D: TRBD2; length: 13; CDR3: CATSRAGRETQYF; DNA: TGTGCCACCAGCAGAGCCGGGAGGGAGACCCAGTACTTC